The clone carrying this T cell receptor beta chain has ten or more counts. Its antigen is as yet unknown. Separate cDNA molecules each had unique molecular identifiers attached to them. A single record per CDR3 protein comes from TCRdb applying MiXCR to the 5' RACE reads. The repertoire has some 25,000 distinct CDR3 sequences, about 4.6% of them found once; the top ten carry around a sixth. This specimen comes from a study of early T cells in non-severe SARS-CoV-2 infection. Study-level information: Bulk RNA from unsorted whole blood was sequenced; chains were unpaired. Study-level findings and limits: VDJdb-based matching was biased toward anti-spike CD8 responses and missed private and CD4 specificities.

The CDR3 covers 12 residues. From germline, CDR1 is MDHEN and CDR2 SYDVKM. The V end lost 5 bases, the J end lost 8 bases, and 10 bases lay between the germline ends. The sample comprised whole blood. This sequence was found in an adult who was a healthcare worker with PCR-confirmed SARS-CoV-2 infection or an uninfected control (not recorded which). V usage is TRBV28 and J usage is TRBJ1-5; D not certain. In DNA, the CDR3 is TGTGCCAGCAGTACACGTGGGGAGCCCCAGCATTTT. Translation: CASSTRGEPQHF.